This T cell receptor (beta chain) was observed in a study of neurological immune-mediated disorders. Libraries used 2 million unsorted PBMCs kept frozen in RNAlater. This clonotype turned up a few times. TCRdb reprocessed the 5' RACE reads via MiXCR and lists one record per CDR3 protein. The profile shows under 85,000 distinct CDR3 sequences, 13% to 15% of them singletons. Germline-derived CDR1 and CDR2 are SGHRS and YFSETQ. The CDR3 extends over 16 amino acids. V trimming: 4 bases; J trimming: 6 bases; junction bases outside the gene matches: 7. The chain combines TRBV5-1 with TRBJ2-3, with 14 positions matching TRBD2. Sequencing input: PBMCs. This TCR was recovered from a woman between 45 and 65 years old in good health. CDR3 nucleotides: TGCGCCAGCAGCCCGACTAGCGGGGGGGCCTGGGATACGCAGTATTTT. Translating it yields CASSPTSGGAWDTQYF.